The 20 T cell receptor beta chains in this list originate from one sample, sequenced in a study of cytomegalovirus exposure and HLA in healthy donors. The data were produced by immunoSEQ multiplex PCR, yet TCRdb's version contains in-frame clones alone and is incomplete. This table holds about 120,000 clones, around 88% found once. Sequences were obtained from PBMCs. All receptors derive from a man younger than 30 in good health and CMV-seronegative.

The J gene is TRBJ1-5, the V gene TRBV6-1; no clear D. This CDR3 is built from 13 residues. Per germline, CDR1 MNHNS and CDR2 SASEGT. Trimming left V 0 bases short and J 6 bases short, with 6 bases between. The chain's CDR3 is CASSEASGQPQHF. CDR3 nucleotide sequence: TGTGCCAGCAGTGAAGCGTCAGGTCAGCCCCAGCATTTT.

V gene TRBV5-1 combines with J gene TRBJ2-7; D gene unclear. Trimming shortened V by 0 bases and J by 2 bases, and 9 bases separated the two germline ends. From germline, CDR1 is SGHRS and CDR2 YFSETQ. CDR3 length: 14 residues. The CDR3 DNA sequence: TGCGCCAGCAGCTTGGTTGACTCGACCTACGAGCAGTACTTC. It specifies CASSLVDSTYEQYF. Supplemented by reference TRBV5-1 and TRBJ2-7, the full variable domain reads KAGVTQTPRYLIKTRGQQVTLSCSPISGHRSVSWYQQTPGQGLQFLFEYFSETQRNKGNFPGRFSGRQFSNSRSEMNVSTLELGDSALYLCASSLVDSTYEQYFGPGTRLTVT.

This chain joins TRBV10-3 and TRBJ1-2, with 10 bases fitting TRBD1. The germline V gene encodes CDR1 ENHRY and CDR2 SYGVKD. The V segment lost 6 bases and the J segment 0 bases; nucleotides outside the gene matches: 19. The CDR3 runs to 20 residues. The CDR3 DNA follows: TGTGCCATCAGCCACCCGGGGATAGGGGACAGGGGTACGGCTAACTATGGCTACACCTTC. Translated: CAISHPGIGDRGTANYGYTF.

This chain joins TRBV7-9 and TRBJ2-5; 8 bases are a match to TRBD1. CDR3 size: 14 residues. Per germline, CDR1 SEHNR and CDR2 FQNEAQ (reference sequence). V dropped 4 bases and J dropped 4; count of bases not matched to a gene: 5. CDR3 sequence: CASSSTGTGETQYF. CDR3 DNA sequence: TGTGCCAGCAGCTCCACCGGGACAGGAGAGACCCAGTACTTC.

A few counts support this clone. V and J are TRBV6-5 and TRBJ1-4, with D perhaps matching TRBD1 (5 bases). Looked up from germline, CDR1 is MNHEY and CDR2 is SVGAGI. Trimming took 4 bases from V and 8 from J, leaving 14 bases between them. The CDR3 covers 14 residues. The CDR3 nucleotides read TGTGCCAGCAGTTCCATGGACACACAGGAAAAACTGTTTTTT. It yields the protein CASSSMDTQEKLFF.

The chain recombines TRBV29-1 with TRBJ2-7, with D possibly being TRBD1 (6 bases). The CDR3 covers 13 residues. Trimming removed 8 bases at V and 5 bases at J, with 19 bases between. Looked up from germline, CDR1 is SQVTM and CDR2 is ANQGSEA. Written as DNA, the CDR3 is TGCAGCACCGGCAGGGGTGACTTGGACGAGCAGTACTTC. Protein: CSTGRGDLDEQYF.

The chain joins TRBV5-1 to TRBJ2-7; 7 nucleotides agree with TRBD1. V was pared by 4 bases and J by 7 bases, with 8 bases of the junction left unmatched. The CDR3 runs to 13 residues. Germline CDR1 SGHRS, CDR2 YFSETQ. CDR3 DNA sequence: TGCGCCAGCAGCCCCGAGGGGGCTGGGGAGCAGTACTTC. It yields the protein CASSPEGAGEQYF.

The V gene is TRBV7-2, the J gene TRBJ1-1, with 8 bases identical to TRBD1. Germline V lookup: CDR1 SGHTA, CDR2 FQGNSA. The CDR3 length is 12 residues. Trimming at V came to 4 bases and at J to 11 bases, leaving 6 bases not matched to a gene. The CDR3: CASSSYRGRAFF. The CDR3 bases are TGTGCCAGCAGCTCCTACAGGGGGAGGGCTTTCTTT.

V usage is TRBV6-5 and J usage is TRBJ2-2; D gene unclear. The V gene's germline CDR1 is MNHEY and CDR2 SVGAGI. The CDR3 loop spans 12 amino acids. The ends were cut back, 2 bases at V and 6 bases at J, with 4 bases in the middle. CDR3 coding DNA: TGTGCCAGCAGTTACGGCCCCGGGGAGCTGTTTTTT. Its translation is CASSYGPGELFF.

This clone was counted a single time. This CDR3 is also generated by other DNA sequences in the sample. The chain joins TRBV2 to TRBJ2-3, with D possibly being TRBD2 (5 bases). Germline CDR1 is SNHLY and CDR2 is FYNNEI. Trimming cost V 6 bases and J 0 bases, with 10 bases left between them. The CDR3 consists of 14 residues. The DNA for the CDR3 is TGTGCCAGCAGCGCGGGTATTAGCACAGATACGCAGTATTTT. Translating it yields CASSAGISTDTQYF.

The V and J genes are TRBV30 and TRBJ1-1, with no clear D. CDR3 length equals 13 residues. CDR1 GTSNPN and CDR2 SVGIG come from the germline V gene (reference sequence). V was clipped by 2 bases and J by 2 bases, with 9 bases between them. The CDR3 protein is CAWSPPSNTEAFF. In DNA form, the CDR3 reads TGTGCCTGGAGTCCTCCAAGCAACACTGAAGCTTTCTTT.

This chain joins TRBV2 and TRBJ1-6, with D tentatively TRBD1 (6 bases). Germline V CDR1 and CDR2: SNHLY, FYNNEI. V lost 6 bases and J 0 bases, leaving 12 bases between the germline ends. CDR3 length: 16 amino acids. DNA of the CDR3: TGTGCCAGCAGGGGCAGGGGAAGCTCCTATAATTCACCCCTCCACTTT. Its translation: CASRGRGSSYNSPLHF. The full variable domain, rest sourced from reference TRBV2 and TRBJ1-6, is EPEVTQTPSHQVTQMGQEVILRCVPISNHLYFYWYRQILGQKVEFLVSFYNNEISEKSEIFDDQFSVERPDGSNFTLKIRSTKLEDSAMYFCASRGRGSSYNSPLHFGNGTRLTVT.

In its sample, this clone was seen a few times. The V call is TRBV6-1, the J call TRBJ2-3; 9 positions agree with TRBD1. The V gene's germline CDR1 is MNHNS and CDR2 SASEGT. The CDR3 consists of 16 residues. J was trimmed by 5 bases and V by 2 bases; bases with no gene match: 8. CDR3 coding DNA: TGTGCCAGCAGTGAATGGGGGACAGGGCGGGTAGATACGCAGTATTTT. Translating it yields CASSEWGTGRVDTQYF.

The chain uses TRBV7-2 and TRBJ2-7, with D possibly matching TRBD2 (6 bases). Between the trimmed V and J ends, which lost 5 bases and 1 base, there was a span of 15 bases. The CDR3 sequence is 15 residues long. Looked up from germline, CDR1 is SGHTA and CDR2 is FQGNSA. The CDR3 nucleotides are TGTGCCAGCAGCCCCCGGGAGAGGGGTTCCTACGAGCAGTACTTC. Its protein product is CASSPRERGSYEQYF. The variable domain in full, with the rest retrieved from reference TRBV7-2 and TRBJ2-7, is GAGVSQSPSNKVTEKGKDVELRCDPISGHTALYWYRQSLGQGLEFLIYFQGNSAPDKSGLPSDRFSAERTGGSVSTLTIQRTQQEDSAVYLCASSPRERGSYEQYFGPGTRLTVT.

The chain joins TRBV7-9 to TRBJ2-4; a weak D match, TRBD1 (6 bases). The CDR3 covers 15 residues. The V end was cut by 5 bases, the J end by 0 bases, with 11 bases between. Germline CDR1 is SEHNR and CDR2 is FQNEAQ (reference sequence). The chain's CDR3 is CASSRTGLAKNIQYF. As DNA, the CDR3 is TGTGCCAGCAGCCGTACAGGGCTAGCCAAAAACATTCAGTACTTC.

The chain joins TRBV28 to TRBJ1-1; no firm D call. The CDR3 runs 13 residues. The V and J ends lost 3 bases and 8 bases respectively, with 13 bases between them. Germline CDR1 and CDR2: MDHEN and SYDVKM. CDR3 amino acids: CASSFVRSGEAFF. The CDR3 DNA is TGTGCCAGCAGTTTTGTCAGGTCTGGCGAAGCTTTCTTT. Drawing the rest from reference TRBV28 and TRBJ1-1, the complete variable domain is DVKVTQSSRYLVKRTGEKVFLECVQDMDHENMFWYRQDPGLGLRLIYFSYDVKMKEKGDIPEGYSVSREKKERFSLILESASTNQTSMYLCASSFVRSGEAFFGQGTRLTVV.

The V call is TRBV13, the J call TRBJ2-1, with D hard to call. Germline CDR1 is PRHDT and CDR2 is FYEKMQ (reference sequence). Between the trimmed V and J ends, which lost 1 base and 4 bases, there was a span of 8 bases. This CDR3 region has 14 residues. CDR3 region: CASSLALGYNEQFF. As DNA, the CDR3 is TGTGCCAGCAGCTTAGCCCTAGGATACAATGAGCAGTTCTTC. The full variable domain, with the rest looked up from reference TRBV13 and TRBJ2-1, is AAGVIQSPRHLIKEKRETATLKCYPIPRHDTVYWYQQGPGQDPQFLISFYEKMQSDKGSIPDRFSAQQFSDYHSELNMSSLELGDSALYFCASSLALGYNEQFFGPGTRLTVL.

The V gene is TRBV7-2, the J gene TRBJ1-2, with TRBD1 matching over 7 bases. This CDR3 region has 15 residues. In germline, CDR1 is SGHTA, CDR2 FQGNSA. V shed 5 bases and J 4 bases; nucleotides not matched to a gene: 10. This CDR3 is CASSGATGSGYGYTF. The CDR3 bases are TGTGCCAGCAGCGGCGCGACAGGGTCGGGCTATGGCTACACCTTC.

V is TRBV13 and J is TRBJ2-7; no clear D gene. V lost 5 bases and J 3 bases, leaving 11 bases between the germline ends. Germline V gene sequence: CDR1 PRHDT, CDR2 FYEKMQ (reference sequence). The CDR3 spans 13 residues. The CDR3 DNA reads TGTGCCAGCAGCCTTGGCCCAAACTACGAGCAGTACTTC. Amino acids: CASSLGPNYEQYF. The complete variable domain, with remaining parts taken from reference TRBV13 and TRBJ2-7, reads AAGVIQSPRHLIKEKRETATLKCYPIPRHDTVYWYQQGPGQDPQFLISFYEKMQSDKGSIPDRFSAQQFSDYHSELNMSSLELGDSALYFCASSLGPNYEQYFGPGTRLTVT.

The CDR3 reads CASSPRQGGNTEAFF. In DNA, the CDR3 is TGTGCCAGCAGCCCACGCCAGGGGGGGAACACTGAAGCTTTCTTT. V gene TRBV11-1 combines with J gene TRBJ1-1; 7 positions agree with TRBD1. CDR1 is SGHAT, CDR2 FQDESV, per germline (reference sequence). V shed 5 bases and J 1 base; nucleotides not matched to a gene: 7. CDR3 length equals 15 residues.